This entry describes one T cell receptor (beta chain). The data are from a study of T cell changes during pregnancy in multiple sclerosis. The germline CDR1 and CDR2 sequences are SEHNR and FQNEAQ (reference sequence). The CDR3 has 15 residues. V lost 5 bases and J lost 4, with 18 bases in between. Using immunoSEQ multiplex PCR, the repertoire was profiled, and TCRdb retains in-frame clones only, with some absent. Of roughly 45,000 clones in the sample, 90% are singletons; the top ten hold 1.5%. This sequence joins TRBV7-9 and TRBJ2-7, with a possible D match to TRBD1 (6 bases). This TCR derives from a female donor in good health, enrolled as a control in a pregnancy study. The specimen comprised peripheral blood, sampled in the first trimester of pregnancy. The CDR3 sequence is CASSSSGARIYEQYF. For the CDR3, the DNA is TGTGCCAGCAGCAGTTCAGGGGCGCGAATTTACGAGCAGTACTTC.